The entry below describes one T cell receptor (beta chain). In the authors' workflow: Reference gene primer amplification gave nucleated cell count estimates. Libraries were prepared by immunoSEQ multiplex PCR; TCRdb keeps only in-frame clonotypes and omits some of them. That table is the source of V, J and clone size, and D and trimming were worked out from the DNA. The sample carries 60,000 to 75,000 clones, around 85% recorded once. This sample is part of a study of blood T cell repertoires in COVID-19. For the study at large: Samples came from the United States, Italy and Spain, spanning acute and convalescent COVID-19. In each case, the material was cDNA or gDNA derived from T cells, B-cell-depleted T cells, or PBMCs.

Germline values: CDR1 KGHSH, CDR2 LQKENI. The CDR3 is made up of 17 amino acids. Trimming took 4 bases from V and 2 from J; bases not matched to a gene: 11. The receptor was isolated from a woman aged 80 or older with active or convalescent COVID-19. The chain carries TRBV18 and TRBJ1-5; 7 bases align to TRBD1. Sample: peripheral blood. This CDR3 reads CASSRDEGARGNQPQHF. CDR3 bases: TGTGCCAGCTCACGGGACGAGGGGGCTCGGGGCAATCAGCCCCAGCATTTT.